This T cell receptor beta chain is from a study of blood T cell repertoires in COVID-19. The wider study: Samples taken during acute and convalescent COVID-19 were collected in the United States, Italy and Spain. T cells, B-cell-depleted T cells, or PBMCs supplied cDNA or gDNA.

There are 15 residues in the CDR3. The junction had 11 bases not matched to a gene; V was cut back by 10 bases and J by 2 bases. The germline V gene has CDR1 MDHEN and CDR2 SYDVKM. In the authors' methods: Reference gene primers were amplified, and this amplification served to estimate nucleated cell counts. Libraries were prepared by immunoSEQ multiplex PCR; TCRdb keeps only in-frame clonotypes and omits some of them. That table is the source of V, J and clone size, and D and trimming were worked out from the DNA. The sample contains some 350,000 clones, around 86% of which appear only once. The J gene is TRBJ2-7, the V gene TRBV28; TRBD2 agrees at 10 bases. This TCR came from a human donor in a cohort sampled during active COVID-19. What was sequenced was peripheral blood. The CDR3 region has the DNA TGTGCCATCGAGGGGAGGACTAGCGGCCCCTACGAGCAGTACTTC. It encodes CAIEGRTSGPYEQYF.